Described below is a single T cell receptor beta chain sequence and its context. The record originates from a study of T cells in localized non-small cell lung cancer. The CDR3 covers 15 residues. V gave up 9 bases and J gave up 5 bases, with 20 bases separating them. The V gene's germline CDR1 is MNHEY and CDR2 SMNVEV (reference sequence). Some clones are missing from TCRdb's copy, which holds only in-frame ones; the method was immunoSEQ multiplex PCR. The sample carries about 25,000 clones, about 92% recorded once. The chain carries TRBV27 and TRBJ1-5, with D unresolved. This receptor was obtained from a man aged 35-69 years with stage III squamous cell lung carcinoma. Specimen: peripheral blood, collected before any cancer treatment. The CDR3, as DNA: TGTGCCAGTTCTGCAATCATTGGGCTGGATCAGCCCCAGCATTTT. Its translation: CASSAIIGLDQPQHF.